Described below is a single T cell receptor beta chain sequence and its context. The antigen it recognizes is unknown. There are no base qualities to consult, and no much larger clone falls within one base. TCRbeta CDR3 regions were profiled with the immunoSEQ Assay using bias-controlled multiplex PCR amplification of genomic DNA. On the authors' methods: To quantify the absolute abundance of each unique TCRbeta CDR3 region, the sequences were collapsed and filtered. Two models were used to test differential abundance: a binomial model (Fisher-equivalent) and a beta-binomial model that adds time-dependent variance fitted from healthy donors. Clones with fewer than 5 combined templates were removed, and a clone was called differentially abundant if the clone's Benjamini-Hochberg FDR was below 0.01. Beta-binomial variance was modeled as a function of total template count across the two samples using the form v = (b*log(k)+a)^2. Drawn from immuneACCESS, this table holds only the in-frame rearrangements with V and J called that TCRdb kept. Clones are partly lost; checked studies trace under half to an unresolved V gene and leave the rest unexplained. V and J calls and clone size are copied from that table; D and trimming were computed from the DNA. In all, the sample holds about 100,000 clones, and more than 75% of those were seen once. In total, the top ten clones hold about 5.6% of the sample.

During the collection period, no infections or other immune events were recorded for the healthy donors. Time-dependent variance in a beta-binomial model of T-cell clone differential abundance was calibrated using healthy-donor blood repertoires as a training cohort. The training cohort was composed of roughly 10 healthy donors, 3 female and 7 male. An age range of roughly 25 to 65 years, with an average of 43 years, was recorded for the donors. Obtained from a commercial supplier, whole blood was collected from each healthy donor at three time points set two to three weeks apart. For immunosequencing, genomic DNA was extracted from whole blood that had not been sorted. The germline V gene (reference sequence) provides CDR1 MNHEY and CDR2 SMNVEV. After removal of 4 bases from V and 6 bases from J, the junction retains 3 bases not matched to a gene. The CDR3 goes from the cysteine to the phenylalanine over 13 residues. Kept here is only the CDR3 DNA, which spans 39 bases and is read in frame from base 1.

This entry belongs to a study of identifying expanded T cells in peripheral blood (dated by TCRdb to about 2019). Regarding the complete study: Technical replicates were generated by sequencing separate aliquots of the same genomic DNA pool, and four replicates were compared pairwise.

The paper as a whole reports these results and caveats: The binomial model flagged about 1.1 differentially abundant clones between technical replicates but around 16 over around 2 weeks and 19 to 20 over four weeks. Across all healthy-donor time intervals, the beta-binomial model significantly cut both the number of clones called differentially abundant and the false-positive rate. For all healthy donors, the variance in clone template counts between two-week samples rose significantly as total template count increased. The authors expected that biological variance in healthy repertoires might rise further over much longer intervals, such as months to years.

The sequence is built from TRBV27 and TRBJ1-1, with TRBD1 matching 9 junction bases. Sequencing was carried out using blood. The receptor was isolated from a person aged 18-69 years in good health. The CDR3 region reads CASSSRQGAEAFF. The base sequence is TGTGCCAGCAGTTCCCGACAGGGGGCTGAAGCTTTCTTT.